The rows below give T cell receptor beta chains drawn from one sample of a study of blood T cell repertoires in COVID-19. Libraries were prepared by immunoSEQ multiplex PCR; TCRdb keeps only in-frame clonotypes and omits some of them. The sample yields 220,000 or so clones, less than 90% seen once. Sequenced sample: PBMCs or T cells enriched from blood (not recorded which). These receptors all come from a woman in her 40s who had recovered from COVID-19. Both conserved end residues are part of each CDR3. A D gene is named only where the DNA matches it firmly. Some rows mark clone size as missing; the rest say once, few, many or name a class of expanded clone.

TRBV19,TRBD1,NA,TRBJ2-3,CASSSRDRGLTDTQYF,TGTGCCAGTAGTTCCAGGGACAGGGGCCTAACAGATACGCAGTATTTT
TRBV7-9,TRBD1,NA,TRBJ2-3,CASSKSGGGTDTQYF,TGTGCCAGCAGCAAATCAGGGGGCGGCACAGATACGCAGTATTTT
TRBV28,NA,NA,TRBJ1-3,CASSFQSAGNTIYF,TGTGCCAGCAGTTTTCAGTCCGCTGGAAACACCATATATTTT
TRBV7-8,NA,NA,TRBJ1-6,CASSISNQENSPLHF,TGTGCCAGCAGCATTAGTAACCAGGAAAATTCACCCCTCCACTTT
TRBV19,NA,once,TRBJ1-3,CASSTDGLSGNTIYF,TGTGCCAGTAGTACGGACGGACTCTCTGGAAACACCATATATTTT
TRBV29-1,NA,NA,TRBJ2-3,CSANRRDTQYF,TGCAGCGCTAATCGGAGAGATACGCAGTATTTT
TRBV11-2,NA,NA,TRBJ1-3,CASSVRGGVSGNTIYF,TGTGCCAGCAGCGTCAGAGGGGGGGTATCTGGAAACACCATATATTTT
TRBV9,TRBD1,NA,TRBJ1-4,CASSAGTAEKLFF,TGTGCCAGCAGCGCCGGGACAGCTGAAAAACTGTTTTTT
TRBV7-2,TRBD1,once,TRBJ2-4,CASSFRTGDKNIQYF,TGTGCCAGCAGCTTCCGGACAGGGGACAAAAACATTCAGTACTTC
TRBV9,TRBD1,NA,TRBJ1-3,CASSPRTGPSGNTIYF,TGTGCCAGCAGCCCCCGGACAGGCCCCTCTGGAAACACCATATATTTT
TRBV28,TRBD1,NA,TRBJ1-2,CASSTGARGYTF,TGTGCCAGCAGTACAGGGGCGAGGGGCTACACCTTC
TRBV5-1,NA,few,TRBJ2-7,CASSPFEPIYEQYF,TGCGCCAGCAGCCCCTTTGAGCCGATCTACGAGCAGTACTTC
TRBV11-3,TRBD2,NA,TRBJ2-1,CASSPRTSGRDVDNEQFF,TGTGCCAGCAGCCCTCGGACTAGCGGGAGGGATGTGGACAATGAGCAGTTCTTC
TRBV7-8,TRBD2,NA,TRBJ2-5,CASSVGTSGHQETQYF,TGTGCCAGCAGCGTCGGGACTAGCGGACACCAAGAGACCCAGTACTTC
TRBV19,NA,NA,TRBJ1-1,CASSIGRRAFF,TGTGCCAGTAGTATAGGGCGGCGAGCTTTCTTT
TRBV6-1,TRBD1,NA,TRBJ1-5,CASSEGVDREYRNQPQHF,TGTGCCAGCAGTGAAGGGGTGGACAGGGAATATCGCAATCAGCCCCAGCATTTT
TRBV30,TRBD1,NA,TRBJ1-5,CAWSTKTGGVNQPQHF,TGTGCCTGGAGTACAAAGACAGGGGGTGTCAATCAGCCCCAGCATTTT
TRBV4-1,NA,NA,TRBJ1-2,CASSQLDRANYGYTF,TGCGCCAGCAGCCAGTTAGACAGAGCTAACTATGGCTACACCTTC
TRBV28,NA,NA,TRBJ1-2,CASSPTWTNYGYTF,TGTGCCAGCAGTCCGACATGGACTAACTATGGCTACACCTTC
TRBV15,NA,few,TRBJ1-4,CATSREGARGEKLFF,TGTGCCACCAGCAGAGAGGGGGCTCGAGGTGAAAAACTGTTTTTT
TRBV19,NA,NA,TRBJ2-2,CASSIGGTSNTGELFF,TGTGCCAGTAGTATAGGCGGAACCTCGAACACCGGGGAGCTGTTTTTT
TRBV29-1,NA,NA,TRBJ2-1,CSVEGRASSYNEQFF,TGCAGCGTTGAAGGGAGAGCCAGCTCCTACAATGAGCAGTTCTTC
TRBV3-1/TRBV3-2,NA,NA,TRBJ1-6,CASSQGQAASPLHF,TGTGCCAGCAGCCAAGGCCAGGCCGCTTCACCCCTCCACTTT
TRBV18,TRBD2,NA,TRBJ2-5,CASSPQGLEETQYF,TGTGCCAGCTCACCCCAAGGACTAGAGGAGACCCAGTACTTC
TRBV9,NA,NA,TRBJ1-4,CASSIGTGNEKLFF,TGTGCCAGCAGCATAGGGACGGGGAATGAAAAACTGTTTTTT
TRBV24-1,NA,NA,TRBJ2-1,CATSDAPWTGSYNEQFF,TGTGCCACCAGTGATGCCCCCTGGACGGGGTCCTACAATGAGCAGTTCTTC
TRBV5-1,TRBD1,NA,TRBJ1-2,CASSLYRGNGYTF,TGCGCCAGCAGCTTGTACAGGGGGAATGGCTACACCTTC
TRBV7-9,NA,NA,TRBJ1-2,CASSLGQRQGGGYTF,TGTGCCAGCAGCTTAGGTCAGCGTCAGGGCGGTGGGTACACCTTC
TRBV27,TRBD1,NA,TRBJ1-1,CASSLLGGNTEAFF,TGTGCCAGCAGTTTATTAGGGGGCAATACTGAAGCTTTCTTT